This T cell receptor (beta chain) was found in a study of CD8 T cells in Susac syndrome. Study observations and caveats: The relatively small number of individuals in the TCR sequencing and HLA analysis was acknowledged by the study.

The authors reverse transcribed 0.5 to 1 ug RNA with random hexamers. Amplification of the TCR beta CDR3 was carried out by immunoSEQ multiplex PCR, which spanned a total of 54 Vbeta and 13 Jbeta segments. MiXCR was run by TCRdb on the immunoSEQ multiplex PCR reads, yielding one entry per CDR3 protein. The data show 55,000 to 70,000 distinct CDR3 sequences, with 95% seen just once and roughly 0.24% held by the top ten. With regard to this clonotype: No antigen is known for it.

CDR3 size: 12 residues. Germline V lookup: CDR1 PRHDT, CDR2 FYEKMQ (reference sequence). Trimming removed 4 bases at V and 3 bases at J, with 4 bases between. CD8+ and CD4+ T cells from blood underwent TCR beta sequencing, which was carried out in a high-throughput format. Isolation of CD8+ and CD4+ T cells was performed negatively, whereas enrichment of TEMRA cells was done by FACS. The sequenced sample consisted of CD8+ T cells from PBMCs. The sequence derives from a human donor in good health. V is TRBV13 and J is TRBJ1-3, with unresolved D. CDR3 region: CASSSYGNTIYF. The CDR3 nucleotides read TGTGCCAGCAGCTCTTATGGAAACACCATATATTTT.